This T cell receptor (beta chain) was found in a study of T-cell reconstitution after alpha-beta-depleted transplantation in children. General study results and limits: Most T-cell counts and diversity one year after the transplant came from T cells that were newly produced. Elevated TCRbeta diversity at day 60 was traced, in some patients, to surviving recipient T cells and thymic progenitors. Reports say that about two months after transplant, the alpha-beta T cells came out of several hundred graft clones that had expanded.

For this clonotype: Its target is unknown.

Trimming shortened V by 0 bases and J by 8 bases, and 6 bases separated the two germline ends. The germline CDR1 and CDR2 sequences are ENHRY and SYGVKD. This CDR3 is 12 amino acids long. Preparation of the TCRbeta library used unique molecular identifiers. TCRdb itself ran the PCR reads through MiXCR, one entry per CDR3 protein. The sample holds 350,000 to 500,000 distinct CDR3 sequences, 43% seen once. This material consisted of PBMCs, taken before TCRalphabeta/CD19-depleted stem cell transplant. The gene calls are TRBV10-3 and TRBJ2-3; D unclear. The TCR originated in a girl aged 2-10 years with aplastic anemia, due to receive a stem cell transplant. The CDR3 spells CAISESRGTQYF. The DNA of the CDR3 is TGTGCCATCAGTGAGTCGAGAGGTACGCAGTATTTT.